The 17 T cell receptor beta chains below were found in one sample sequenced in a study of PD-1 blockade in classical Hodgkin lymphoma. As for time point: newly diagnosed, previously untreated cHL patient sample. Magnetic negative selection was used to purify CD4+ T cells from thawed PBMCs. Generated by immunoSEQ multiplex PCR, the TCRdb table keeps only in-frame clones and is missing some. In the table there are around 23,000 clones, roughly 89% of which are singletons. Sequenced: CD4+ T cells from blood. The source of these receptors is a human donor with classical Hodgkin lymphoma.

J is TRBJ2-7 and V is TRBV13, with D perhaps TRBD2 (6 bases). The V end lost 5 bases, the J end lost 6 bases, and 14 bases lay between the germline ends. CDR3 size: 13 residues. Germline loops: CDR1 PRHDT, CDR2 FYEKMQ (reference sequence). Written as DNA, the CDR3 is TGTGCCAGCAGCCCGGTTCGGCGGGGCGAGCAGTACTTC. As protein: CASSPVRRGEQYF.

The V call is TRBV30, the J call TRBJ1-2; TRBD1 aligns across 8 bases. V lost 2 bases, J lost 8 bases, and 7 bases stayed unmatched. The germline V gene encodes CDR1 GTSNPN and CDR2 SVGIG (reference sequence). The CDR3 has 13 residues. CDR3 sequence reads: CAWSQQGANGYTF. CDR3 bases: TGTGCCTGGAGTCAGCAGGGGGCGAACGGCTACACCTTC.

The chain couples TRBV2 to TRBJ2-5, with 10 bases aligning to TRBD1. This CDR3 has 15 amino acids. Per the germline V gene, CDR1 is SNHLY and CDR2 is FYNNEI. V was pared by 8 bases and J by 4 bases, with 10 bases of the junction left unmatched. This CDR3 reads CASPRDRGGRETQYF. CDR3 sequence (DNA): TGTGCCAGCCCCCGGGACAGGGGAGGCCGAGAGACCCAGTACTTC.

This clone was picked up a small number of times. The junction and the germline gene differ at one end; a read error may be behind it. This chain links TRBV29-1 with TRBJ1-1; D uncertain. This CDR3 has 9 residues. Looked up from germline, CDR1 is SQVTM and CDR2 is ANQGSEA. The CDR3 DNA reads TGCAGCGTTGATAAGGACGGAGACTTT. Translating it yields CSVDKDGDF.

The V gene is TRBV5-4, the J gene TRBJ2-6, with 7 positions matching TRBD1. V trimming: 7 bases; J trimming: 2 bases; junction bases outside the gene matches: 9. Germline lookup yields CDR1 SGHNT and CDR2 YYREEE (reference sequence). The CDR3 covers 16 residues. The CDR3 nucleotides read TGTGCCAGCGCATCGTACAGGGGCCCTGGGGCCAACGTCCTGACTTTC. This gives the protein CASASYRGPGANVLTF.

This clone occurred a few times. The CDR3 is CASSQDRSEDQPQHF. In DNA form, the CDR3 reads TGTGCCAGCAGCCAAGATCGGAGCGAAGATCAGCCCCAGCATTTT. The chain recombines TRBV4-2 with TRBJ1-5; D not resolved. V lost 0 bases, J lost 5 bases, and 11 bases lay in between. The length of the CDR3 is 15 residues. CDR1 LGHNA and CDR2 YNFKEQ come from the germline V gene.

J is TRBJ1-2 and V is TRBV25-1, with D uncertain. Germline CDR1 and CDR2: MGHDK and SYGVNS. Trimming took off 1 base at V and 8 bases at J, with 8 bases between the two ends. CDR3 length equals 12 residues. CDR3 protein: CASSELLRGYTF. The CDR3 nucleotides read TGTGCCAGCAGTGAATTGCTGAGGGGCTACACCTTC.

The chain couples TRBV27 to TRBJ2-7; D tentatively reads TRBD1 or TRBD2 (5 bases each). Trimming stripped 0 bases from V and 3 bases from J, with 15 bases between. The CDR3 is 16 amino acids. Germline values: CDR1 MNHEY, CDR2 SMNVEV (reference sequence). The CDR3 is CASSLSIGTSNYEQYF. In nucleotides, the CDR3 is TGTGCCAGCAGTTTATCGATCGGGACGAGCAACTACGAGCAGTACTTC.

This chain joins TRBV13 and TRBJ2-3; 10 nucleotides agree with TRBD2. The V and J ends lost 5 bases and 1 base, in that order; junction bases with no gene match: 15. The CDR3 length is 19 residues. CDR1 and CDR2 (germline): PRHDT, FYEKMQ (reference sequence). This CDR3 is CASSLFPSGGAMGTDTQYF. In DNA form, the CDR3 reads TGTGCCAGCAGCCTCTTTCCTAGCGGGGGCGCAATGGGCACAGATACGCAGTATTTT.

The V call is TRBV2, the J call TRBJ1-6; 10 bases align to TRBD1. The J segment lost 7 bases and the V segment lost 6 bases, leaving 6 bases of the junction unmatched. The CDR3 runs to 15 residues. Germline CDR1 is SNHLY and CDR2 is FYNNEI. CDR3 bases: TGTGCCAGCAGAGACAGGGGGCCAAGGAATTCACCCCTCCACTTT. Amino acids: CASRDRGPRNSPLHF.

The chain is built from TRBV2 and TRBJ2-7, with D maybe TRBD2 (5 bases). Trimming took 6 bases from V and 2 from J, leaving 14 bases between them. The CDR3 runs 14 residues. Germline-derived CDR1 and CDR2 are SNHLY and FYNNEI. The CDR3 protein is CASSPLTGTYEQYF. DNA for the CDR3: TGTGCCAGCAGCCCTCTGACGGGGACCTACGAGCAGTACTTC.

This chain connects TRBV4-3 to TRBJ2-7; D may match TRBD1 or TRBD2 (5 bases each). Per germline, CDR1 LGHNA and CDR2 YSLEER. V lost 4 bases and J lost 3, with 16 bases in between. This CDR3 spans 15 amino acids. For the CDR3, the DNA is TGCGCCAGCAGCCGTTCCGGGACCCAGGGCTACGAGCAGTACTTC. Translated: CASSRSGTQGYEQYF.

The J gene is TRBJ2-1, the V gene TRBV11-2; D remains unclear. Germline V CDR1 and CDR2: SGHAT, FQNNGV. The length of the CDR3 is 13 residues. V dropped 5 bases and J dropped 9 bases, with 14 bases sitting between them. The CDR3 DNA follows: TGTGCCAGCAGCCCTTATCTTGGTGGTGAGCAGTTCTTC. Its translation is CASSPYLGGEQFF.

This sequence joins TRBV18 and TRBJ1-5; D not resolved. CDR3 length: 16 residues. Deletions cut 1 base from V and 0 bases from J, with 10 bases between. The germline V gene has CDR1 KGHSH and CDR2 LQKENI. This CDR3 is CASSPQTGDSNQPQHF. DNA of the CDR3: TGTGCCAGCTCACCACAAACCGGCGATAGCAATCAGCCCCAGCATTTT.

This rearrangement joins TRBV30 to TRBJ2-6; D unresolved. The germline V gene has CDR1 GTSNPN and CDR2 SVGIG (reference sequence). V lost 1 base to trimming and J lost 1 base, with 2 bases between them. CDR3 length equals 13 residues. CDR3 in amino acids: CAWSASGANVLTF. The DNA of the CDR3 is TGTGCCTGGAGTGCATCTGGGGCCAACGTCCTGACTTTC.

V and J are TRBV7-2 and TRBJ2-5; 7 nucleotides agree with TRBD2. The germline V gene has CDR1 SGHTA and CDR2 FQGNSA. V was pared by 5 bases and J by 2 bases, with 5 bases of the junction left unmatched. The CDR3 length is 14 residues. CDR3: CASSPDGGQETQYF. CDR3 nucleotides: TGTGCCAGCAGCCCAGACGGGGGGCAAGAGACCCAGTACTTC.

The rearrangement uses TRBV30 and TRBJ2-1; D gene uncertain. Germline V gene lookup returns CDR1 GTSNPN and CDR2 SVGIG (reference sequence). Trimming shortened V by 4 bases and J by 8 bases, and 0 bases separated the two germline ends. The CDR3 loop spans 8 amino acids. The CDR3 nucleotides are TGTGCCTGGAATGAGCAGTTCTTC. Its protein product is CAWNEQFF.